The 25 T cell receptor beta chains presented below share a single source sample, sequenced in a study of CXCR3-negative and CXCR3-positive naive CD8 T cells. Study results and caveats: Hydrophobicity was higher for TRB CDR3s found in CXCR3-positive naive cells than in CXCR3-negative naive cells.

The antigens these receptors bind are not known. Preparation of TRB cDNA libraries relied on 5' RACE carrying UMI labels. TCRdb reworked the 5' RACE reads into one entry per CDR3 protein, no DNA. The ten most abundant clones cover less than 1.1% of a sample with approximately 98,000 distinct CDR3 sequences. Sequencing was carried out using naive CXCR3+ CD8+ T cells from blood. Indicated subset: CD45RO-CCR7+CD27+CD95- naive CD8+ T cells expressing CXCR3 (TNR3+). All receptors derive from a human donor in good health. Some clones in this sample may be carry-over from other donors' samples.

The V gene is TRBV28, the J gene TRBJ2-3; the TRBD1 assignment by TCRdb is unverifiable without DNA. The CDR3 sequence is 16 residues long. CDR1 and CDR2 (germline): MDHEN, SYDVKM. CDR3 residues: CASSSGTVEGTDTQYF.

The chain is built from TRBV2 and TRBJ2-1; the TCRdb call, TRBD1, lacks DNA for checking. There are 16 residues in the CDR3. Germline-derived CDR1 and CDR2 are SNHLY and FYNNEI. The CDR3 here is CASSEGGGGSYNEQFF.

V gene TRBV5-5 combines with J gene TRBJ1-2; TCRdb calls TRBD1, which cannot be checked without DNA. This CDR3 contains 17 residues. The V gene's germline CDR1 is SGHKS and CDR2 YYEKEE (reference sequence). CDR3 sequence: CASSLEVTGRINYGYTF. Full variable domain (missing parts from reference TRBV5-5 and TRBJ1-2): DAGVTQSPTHLIKTRGQQVTLRCSPISGHKSVSWYQQVLGQGPQFIFQYYEKEERGRGNFPDRFSARQFPNYSSELNVNALLLGDSALYLCASSLEVTGRINYGYTFGSGTRLTVV.

The rearrangement joins TRBV6-1 to TRBJ2-2; TCRdb's D call, TRBD1, is unchecked because there is no DNA. Germline loops: CDR1 MNHNS, CDR2 SASEGT. The CDR3 runs to 13 residues. This CDR3 reads CASMQGHTGELFF.

The chain links TRBV7-8 to TRBJ1-5. CDR1 and CDR2 from the germline V gene are SGHVS and FQNEAQ. There are 15 residues in the CDR3. The CDR3 loop is CASTSGLYSNQPQHF.

The CDR3 sequence: CASSHGGIYEQYF. The chain recombines TRBV4-1 with TRBJ2-7; absent DNA, TCRdb's TRBD1 call cannot be checked. Per germline, CDR1 MGHRA and CDR2 YSYEKL. This CDR3 has 13 amino acids.

The CDR3 region is CASSSTGATSQPQHF. The gene calls are TRBV6-6 and TRBJ1-5; the D call from TCRdb, TRBD1, cannot be confirmed without DNA. The CDR3 is made up of 15 amino acids. Germline CDR1 MNHNY, CDR2 SVGAGI (reference sequence).

The chain combines TRBV7-8 with TRBJ2-3; TCRdb reports TRBD1, a call that lacks DNA to check it against. This CDR3 is 20 amino acids long. CDR1 is SGHVS, CDR2 FQNEAQ, per germline. Here the CDR3 reads CASSLLWWGFEGGRTHTQYF.

V and J are TRBV12-3 or TRBV12-4 and TRBJ2-7; the TCRdb D gene call, TRBD2, has no DNA to confirm it. There are 15 residues in the CDR3. The CDR3 here is CASSEIAGLSYEQYF.

The chain recombines TRBV12-3 or TRBV12-4 with TRBJ2-5; TCRdb names TRBD1, which stays unverified in the absence of DNA. The CDR3 totals 16 residues. The CDR3 spells CASSSFDRVLAETQYF.

The V and J genes are TRBV29-1 and TRBJ1-1; TCRdb's D call, TRBD1, is unchecked because there is no DNA. Looked up from germline, CDR1 is SQVTM and CDR2 is ANQGSEA. This CDR3 contains 14 residues. This CDR3 is CSVEAGAPNTEAFF.

The V call is TRBV12-3 or TRBV12-4, the J call TRBJ2-1; with no DNA, the TCRdb D assignment of TRBD1 cannot be verified. The CDR3 spans 15 residues. The CDR3 here is CASSSRDRDYNEQFF.

The gene calls are TRBV7-2 and TRBJ1-2. This CDR3 region has 13 residues. Germline-derived CDR1 and CDR2 are SGHTA and FQGNSA. The CDR3 sequence is CASSLRATYKSFF.

The V call is TRBV12-3 or TRBV12-4, the J call TRBJ1-1; TCRdb gives TRBD1 as the D gene, but with no DNA this cannot be confirmed. CDR3 length equals 14 residues. CDR3: CASSSPQGWTEAFF.

This chain uses TRBV12-3 or TRBV12-4 with TRBJ1-4; checking the TCRdb D call of TRBD1 is not possible without DNA. This CDR3 has 15 amino acids. CDR3 amino acids: CASSPPQGRLEKLFF.

V and J are TRBV20-1 and TRBJ1-3; TCRdb calls TRBD1, which cannot be checked without DNA. CDR3 size: 17 residues. The germline V gene encodes CDR1 DFQATT and CDR2 SNEGSKA (reference sequence). This CDR3 is CSASRLGRASSGNTIYF.

The chain couples TRBV27 to TRBJ2-7; there is no DNA to check the TCRdb D call of TRBD2. The CDR3 contains 11 residues. Germline V gene data show CDR1 as MNHEY and CDR2 as SMNVEV (reference sequence). The CDR3 protein is CASRSPLGQYF.

The chain links TRBV4-3 to TRBJ2-7; TCRdb selects TRBD2, and the lack of DNA leaves this call unchecked. Germline V CDR1 and CDR2: LGHNA, YSLEER. There are 16 residues in the CDR3. Here the CDR3 reads CASSQEASGGAYEQYF.

This chain connects TRBV7-2 to TRBJ2-7; with no DNA, the TCRdb D assignment of TRBD1 cannot be verified. This CDR3 is built from 15 residues. Germline values: CDR1 SGHTA, CDR2 FQGNSA. The CDR3 protein is CASSLVAQGANEQYF.

V and J are TRBV20-1 and TRBJ2-1; TCRdb gives TRBD1 as the D gene, but with no DNA this cannot be confirmed. Germline values: CDR1 DFQATT, CDR2 SNEGSKA (reference sequence). The CDR3 extends over 13 amino acids. Here the CDR3 reads CSARATGYNEQFF.

V is TRBV29-1 and J is TRBJ2-7; TCRdb calls TRBD2, which cannot be checked without DNA. The germline gives CDR1 SQVTM, CDR2 ANQGSEA. The CDR3 covers 19 residues. This chain's CDR3 is CSVESWTASGGLRTYEQYF.

V and J are TRBV6-5 and TRBJ2-7; the TCRdb D gene call, TRBD1, has no DNA to confirm it. Per the germline V gene, CDR1 is MNHEY and CDR2 is SVGAGI. The CDR3 has 16 amino acids. The CDR3 is CASSSPQSQGLLEQYF.

The rearrangement links TRBV21-1 to TRBJ2-7; TCRdb designates TRBD1, a call that cannot be tested without DNA. TRBV21-1 is termed a pseudogene. The CDR3 is made up of 14 amino acids. This chain's CDR3 is CASSKVGQAGEQYF.

The chain combines TRBV7-6 with TRBJ2-7; TCRdb outputs TRBD2, but without DNA this stays unchecked. The CDR3 is 14 residues long. Germline-derived CDR1 and CDR2 are SGHVS and FNYEAQ. The CDR3 sequence: CASSLGLAGYEQYF.

V and J are TRBV12-3 or TRBV12-4 and TRBJ1-2; with no DNA, the TCRdb D assignment of TRBD1 cannot be verified. The CDR3 length is 15 residues. This CDR3 reads CASTPGTLTNYGYTF.